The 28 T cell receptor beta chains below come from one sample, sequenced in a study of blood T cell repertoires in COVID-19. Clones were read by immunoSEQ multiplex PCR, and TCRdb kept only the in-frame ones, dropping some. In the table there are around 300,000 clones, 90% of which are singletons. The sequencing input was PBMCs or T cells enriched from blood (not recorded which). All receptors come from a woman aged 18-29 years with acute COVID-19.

The CDR3 coding sequence is TGTGCCAGCAGTTTCGAGGATTACTACGAGCAGTACTTC. It is translated as CASSFEDYYEQYF. The chain carries TRBV28 and TRBJ2-7, with no clear D. The V end lost 3 bases, the J end lost 3 bases, and 9 bases lay between the germline ends. This CDR3 region has 13 residues. The germline V gene has CDR1 MDHEN and CDR2 SYDVKM.

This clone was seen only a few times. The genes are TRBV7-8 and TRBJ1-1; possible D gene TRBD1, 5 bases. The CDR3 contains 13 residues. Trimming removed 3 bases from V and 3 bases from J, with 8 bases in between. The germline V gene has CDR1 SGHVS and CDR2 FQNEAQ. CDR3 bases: TGTGCCAGCAGCTTGGGGGGGGACACTGAAGCTTTCTTT. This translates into CASSLGGDTEAFF.

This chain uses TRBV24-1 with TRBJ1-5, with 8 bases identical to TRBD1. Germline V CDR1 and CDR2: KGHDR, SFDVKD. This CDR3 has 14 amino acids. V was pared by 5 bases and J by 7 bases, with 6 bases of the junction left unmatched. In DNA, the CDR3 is TGTGCCACCAGTGTTAAACAGGGGGACCAGCCCCAGCATTTT. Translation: CATSVKQGDQPQHF.

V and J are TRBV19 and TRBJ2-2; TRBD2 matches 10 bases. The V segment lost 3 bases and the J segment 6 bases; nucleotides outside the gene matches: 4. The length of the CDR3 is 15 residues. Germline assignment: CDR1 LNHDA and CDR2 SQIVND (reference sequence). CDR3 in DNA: TGTGCCAGTAGTATTAAAGCGGGAGGGCCCGGGGAGCTGTTTTTT. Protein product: CASSIKAGGPGELFF.

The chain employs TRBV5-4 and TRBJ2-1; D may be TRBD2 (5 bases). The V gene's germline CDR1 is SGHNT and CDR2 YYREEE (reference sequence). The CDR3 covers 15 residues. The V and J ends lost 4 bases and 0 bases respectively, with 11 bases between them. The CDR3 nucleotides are TGTGCCAGCAGCCAAGGACTTACCTCCTACAATGAGCAGTTCTTC. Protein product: CASSQGLTSYNEQFF.

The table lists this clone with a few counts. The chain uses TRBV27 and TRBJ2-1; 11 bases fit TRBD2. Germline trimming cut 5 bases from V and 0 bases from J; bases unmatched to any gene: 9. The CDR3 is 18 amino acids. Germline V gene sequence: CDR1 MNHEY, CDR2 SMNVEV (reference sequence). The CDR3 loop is CASSSLGLAGPSYNEQFF. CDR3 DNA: TGTGCCAGCAGTAGCCTAGGACTAGCGGGCCCCTCCTACAATGAGCAGTTCTTC.

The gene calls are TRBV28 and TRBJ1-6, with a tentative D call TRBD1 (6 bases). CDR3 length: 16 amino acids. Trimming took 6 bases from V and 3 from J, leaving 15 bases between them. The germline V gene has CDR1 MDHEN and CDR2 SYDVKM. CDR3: CASRQSRGIYNSPLHF. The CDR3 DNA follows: TGTGCCAGCAGACAGTCCAGGGGTATCTATAATTCACCCCTCCACTTT.

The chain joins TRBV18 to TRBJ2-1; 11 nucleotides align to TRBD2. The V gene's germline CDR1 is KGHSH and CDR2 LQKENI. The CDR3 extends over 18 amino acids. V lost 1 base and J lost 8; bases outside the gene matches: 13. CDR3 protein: CASSPLAGTSGSLHEQFF. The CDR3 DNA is TGTGCCAGCTCACCACTGGCCGGGACTAGCGGCAGTCTACATGAGCAGTTCTTC.

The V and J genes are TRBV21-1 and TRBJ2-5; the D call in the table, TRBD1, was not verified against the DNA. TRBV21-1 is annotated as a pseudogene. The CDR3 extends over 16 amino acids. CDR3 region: CASSKPSTGLQETQYF. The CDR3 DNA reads TGTGCCAGCAGCAAACCGTCGACAGGGCTCCAAGAGACCCAGTACTTC.

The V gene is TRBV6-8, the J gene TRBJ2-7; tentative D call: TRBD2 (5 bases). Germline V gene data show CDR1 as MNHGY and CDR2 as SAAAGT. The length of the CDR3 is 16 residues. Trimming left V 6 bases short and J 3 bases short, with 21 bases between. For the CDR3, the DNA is TGTGCCAGCAGCCCCCCCGTTGTCTCCGGGAACTACGAGCAGTACTTC. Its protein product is CASSPPVVSGNYEQYF.

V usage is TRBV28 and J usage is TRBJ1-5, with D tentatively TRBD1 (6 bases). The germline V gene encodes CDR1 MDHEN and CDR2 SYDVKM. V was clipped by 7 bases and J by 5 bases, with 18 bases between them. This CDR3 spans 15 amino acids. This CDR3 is CASTPPGTRHQPQHF. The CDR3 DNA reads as TGTGCCAGCACCCCCCCCGGGACAAGGCATCAGCCCCAGCATTTT. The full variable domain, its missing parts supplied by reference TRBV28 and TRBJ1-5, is DVKVTQSSRYLVKRTGEKVFLECVQDMDHENMFWYRQDPGLGLRLIYFSYDVKMKEKGDIPEGYSVSREKKERFSLILESASTNQTSMYLCASTPPGTRHQPQHFGDGTRLSIL.

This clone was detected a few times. The CDR3 is CASSQDSGVIYF. CDR3 in DNA: TGTGCCAGCAGCCAAGATTCGGGGGTCATATATTTT. The rearrangement joins TRBV14 to TRBJ1-3; D perhaps matches TRBD1 (5 bases). This CDR3 contains 12 residues. Germline lookup yields CDR1 SGHDN and CDR2 FVKESK. Trimming took 0 bases from V and 12 from J, leaving 9 bases between them. The whole variable domain, filled in from reference TRBV14 and TRBJ1-3, reads EAGVTQFPSHSVIEKGQTVTLRCDPISGHDNLYWYRRVMGKEIKFLLHFVKESKQDESGMPNNRFLAERTGGTYSTLKVQPAELEDSGVYFCASSQDSGVIYFGEGSWLTVV.

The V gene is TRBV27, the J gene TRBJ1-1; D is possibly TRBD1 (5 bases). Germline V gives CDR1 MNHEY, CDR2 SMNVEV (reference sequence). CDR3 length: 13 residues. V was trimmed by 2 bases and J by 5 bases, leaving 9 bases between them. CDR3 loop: CASSLRGWTEAFF. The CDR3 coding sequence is TGTGCCAGCAGTTTACGGGGGTGGACTGAAGCTTTCTTT.

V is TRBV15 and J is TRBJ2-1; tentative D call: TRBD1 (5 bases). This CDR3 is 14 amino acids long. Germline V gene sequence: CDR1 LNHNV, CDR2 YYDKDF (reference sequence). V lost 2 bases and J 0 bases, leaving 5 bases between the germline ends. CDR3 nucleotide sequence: TGTGCCACCAGCAGACAGGGCTCCTACAATGAGCAGTTCTTC. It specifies CATSRQGSYNEQFF.

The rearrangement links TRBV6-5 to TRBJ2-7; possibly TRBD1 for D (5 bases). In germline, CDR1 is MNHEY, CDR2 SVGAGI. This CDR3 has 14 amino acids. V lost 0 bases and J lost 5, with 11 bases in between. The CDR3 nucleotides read TGTGCCAGCAGTTACTCGGCAGGGTGGGACGAGCAGTACTTC. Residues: CASSYSAGWDEQYF.

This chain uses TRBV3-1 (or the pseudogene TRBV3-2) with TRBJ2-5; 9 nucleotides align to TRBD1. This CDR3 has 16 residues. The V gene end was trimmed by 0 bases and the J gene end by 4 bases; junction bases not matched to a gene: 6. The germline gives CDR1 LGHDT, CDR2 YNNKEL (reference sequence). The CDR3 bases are TGTGCCAGCAGCCAAGAGTGGGACAGGGTCACAGAGACCCAGTACTTC. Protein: CASSQEWDRVTETQYF.

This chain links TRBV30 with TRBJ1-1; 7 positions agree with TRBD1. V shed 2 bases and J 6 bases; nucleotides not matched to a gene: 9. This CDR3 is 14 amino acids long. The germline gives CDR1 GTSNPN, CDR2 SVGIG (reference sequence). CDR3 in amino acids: CAWSLDSGGPEAFF. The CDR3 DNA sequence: TGTGCCTGGAGTCTTGACTCAGGGGGACCTGAAGCTTTCTTT.

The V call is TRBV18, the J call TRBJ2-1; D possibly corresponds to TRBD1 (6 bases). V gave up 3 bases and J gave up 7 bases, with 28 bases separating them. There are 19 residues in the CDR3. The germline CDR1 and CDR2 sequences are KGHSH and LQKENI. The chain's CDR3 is CASSPLSPDARGQSNEQFF. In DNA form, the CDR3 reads TGTGCCAGCTCACCTCTTTCCCCCGATGCGAGGGGACAAAGTAATGAGCAGTTCTTC.

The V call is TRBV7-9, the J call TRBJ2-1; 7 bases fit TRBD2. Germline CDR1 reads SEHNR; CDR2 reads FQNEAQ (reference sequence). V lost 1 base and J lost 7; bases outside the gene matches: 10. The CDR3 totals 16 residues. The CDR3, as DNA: TGTGCCAGCAGCTTAGATTCGGCGGGGGTTAGGAATGAGCAGTTCTTC. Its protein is CASSLDSAGVRNEQFF.

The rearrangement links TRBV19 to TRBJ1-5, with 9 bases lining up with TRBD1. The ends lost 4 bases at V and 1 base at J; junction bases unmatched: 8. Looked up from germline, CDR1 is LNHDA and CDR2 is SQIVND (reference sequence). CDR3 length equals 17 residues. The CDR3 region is CASSKDRGDGSNQPQHF. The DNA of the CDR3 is TGTGCCAGTAGTAAAGACAGGGGGGATGGCAGCAATCAGCCCCAGCATTTT. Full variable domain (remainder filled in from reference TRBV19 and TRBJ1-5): DGGITQSPKYLFRKEGQNVTLSCEQNLNHDAMYWYRQDPGQGLRLIYYSQIVNDFQKGDIAEGYSVSREKKESFPLTVTSAQKNPTAFYLCASSKDRGDGSNQPQHFGDGTRLSIL.

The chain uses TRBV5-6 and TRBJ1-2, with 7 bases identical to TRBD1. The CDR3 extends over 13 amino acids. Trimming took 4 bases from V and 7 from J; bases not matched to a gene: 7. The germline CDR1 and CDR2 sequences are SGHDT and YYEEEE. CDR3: CASSPGQVAGYTF. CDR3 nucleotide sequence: TGTGCCAGCAGCCCCGGACAGGTTGCTGGCTACACCTTC.

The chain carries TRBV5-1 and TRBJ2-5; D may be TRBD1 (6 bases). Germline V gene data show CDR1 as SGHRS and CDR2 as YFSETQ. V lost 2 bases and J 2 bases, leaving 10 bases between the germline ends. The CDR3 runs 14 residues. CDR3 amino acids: CASSFSGQQETQYF. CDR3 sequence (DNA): TGCGCCAGCAGCTTCTCTGGACAGCAAGAGACCCAGTACTTC.

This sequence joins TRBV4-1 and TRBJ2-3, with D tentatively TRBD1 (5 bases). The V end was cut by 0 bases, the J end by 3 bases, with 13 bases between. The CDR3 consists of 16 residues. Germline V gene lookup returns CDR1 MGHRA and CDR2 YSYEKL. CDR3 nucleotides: TGCGCCAGCAGCCAAGATTGGCAGGGTGGGACAGATACGCAGTATTTT. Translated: CASSQDWQGGTDTQYF.

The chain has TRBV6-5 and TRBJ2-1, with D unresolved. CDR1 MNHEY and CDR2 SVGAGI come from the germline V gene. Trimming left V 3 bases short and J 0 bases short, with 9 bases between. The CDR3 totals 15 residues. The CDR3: CASSYRWSSYNEQFF. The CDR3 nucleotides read TGTGCCAGCAGTTATAGGTGGAGCTCCTACAATGAGCAGTTCTTC.

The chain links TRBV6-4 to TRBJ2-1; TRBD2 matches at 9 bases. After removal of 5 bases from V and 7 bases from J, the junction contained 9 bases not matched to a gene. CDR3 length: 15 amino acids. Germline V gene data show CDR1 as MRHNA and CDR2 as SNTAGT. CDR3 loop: CASSPGLADLNEQFF. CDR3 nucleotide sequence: TGTGCCAGCAGTCCGGGACTAGCCGACCTTAATGAGCAGTTCTTC.

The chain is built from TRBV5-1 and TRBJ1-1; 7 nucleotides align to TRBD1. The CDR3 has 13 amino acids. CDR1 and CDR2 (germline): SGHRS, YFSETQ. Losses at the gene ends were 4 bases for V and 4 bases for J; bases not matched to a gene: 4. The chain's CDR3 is CASSPRDSTEAFF. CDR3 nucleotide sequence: TGCGCCAGCAGCCCCCGGGACAGCACTGAAGCTTTCTTT.

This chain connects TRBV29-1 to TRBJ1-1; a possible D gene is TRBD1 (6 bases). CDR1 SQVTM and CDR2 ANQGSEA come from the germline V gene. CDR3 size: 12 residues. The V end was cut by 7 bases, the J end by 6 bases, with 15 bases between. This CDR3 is CSGHDGGAEAFF. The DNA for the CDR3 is TGCAGCGGTCACGATGGGGGCGCTGAAGCTTTCTTT. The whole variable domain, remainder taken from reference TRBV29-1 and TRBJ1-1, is SAVISQKPSRDICQRGTSLTIQCQVDSQVTMMFWYRQQPGQSLTLIATANQGSEATYESGFVIDKFPISRPNLTFSTLTVSNMSPEDSSIYLCSGHDGGAEAFFGQGTRLTVV.

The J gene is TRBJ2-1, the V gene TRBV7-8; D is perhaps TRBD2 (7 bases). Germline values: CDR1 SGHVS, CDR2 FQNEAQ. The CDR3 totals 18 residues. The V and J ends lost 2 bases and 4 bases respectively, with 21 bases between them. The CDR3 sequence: CASSLSGGYGGIYNEQFF. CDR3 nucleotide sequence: TGTGCCAGCAGCTTATCGGGGGGCTACGGCGGGATTTACAATGAGCAGTTCTTC.